This TCR beta chain appears in the sequencing data of a study of tumor and adjacent non-tumor tissue in lung cancer. Background on the study: Patients comprised about eleven adenocarcinoma, a couple of squamous cell carcinoma and 1 small cell lung cancer. The patients, roughly 10 men and roughly 5 women, were roughly 30 to 80 with stage I to III disease. Approximately 4 million productive TCRbeta reads were obtained per sample on average. Overall study findings and caveats: Top 100 clones took a larger repertoire share in normal lung.

In the case of this clonotype: Its matching antigen is unknown.

The template was RNA from unsorted bulk tissue. TCRbeta libraries were built with three rounds of nested PCR, modified from ARM-PCR. TCRdb called the multiplex PCR reads again in MiXCR, with one record for every CDR3 protein. The table has fewer than 85,000 distinct CDR3 sequences, around four fifths seen once. V lost 6 bases and J 9 bases, leaving 19 bases between the germline ends. CDR3 size: 13 residues. Germline V gene sequence: CDR1 SQVTM, CDR2 ANQGSEA. The source of this sequence is a woman aged 45-65 years with non-small cell lung cancer. The sequenced material came from lung tumor tissue. The chain employs TRBV29-1 and TRBJ2-3, with TRBD2 as a possible D gene (6 bases). CDR3 coding DNA: TGCAGCGTGATCAGCGTGAGAGGAGGGACGCAGTATTTT. Its translation: CSVISVRGGTQYF.